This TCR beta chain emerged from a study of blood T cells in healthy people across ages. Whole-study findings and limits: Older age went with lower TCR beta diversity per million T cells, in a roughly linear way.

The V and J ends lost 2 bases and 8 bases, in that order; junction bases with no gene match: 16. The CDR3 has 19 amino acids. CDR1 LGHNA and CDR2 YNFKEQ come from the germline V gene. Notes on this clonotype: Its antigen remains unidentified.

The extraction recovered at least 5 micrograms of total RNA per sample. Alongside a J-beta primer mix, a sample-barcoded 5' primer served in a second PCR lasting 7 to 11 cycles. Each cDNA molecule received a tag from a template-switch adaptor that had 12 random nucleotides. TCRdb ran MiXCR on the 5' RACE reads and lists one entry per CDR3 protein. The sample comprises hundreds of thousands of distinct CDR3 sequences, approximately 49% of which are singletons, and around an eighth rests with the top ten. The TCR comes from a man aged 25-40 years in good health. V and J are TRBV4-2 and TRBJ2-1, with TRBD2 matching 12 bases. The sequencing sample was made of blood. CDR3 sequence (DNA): TGTGCCAGCAGCCAATCCGGGACTAGCGGGCACAGCCTCACGGATGAGCAGTTCTTC. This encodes CASSQSGTSGHSLTDEQFF.